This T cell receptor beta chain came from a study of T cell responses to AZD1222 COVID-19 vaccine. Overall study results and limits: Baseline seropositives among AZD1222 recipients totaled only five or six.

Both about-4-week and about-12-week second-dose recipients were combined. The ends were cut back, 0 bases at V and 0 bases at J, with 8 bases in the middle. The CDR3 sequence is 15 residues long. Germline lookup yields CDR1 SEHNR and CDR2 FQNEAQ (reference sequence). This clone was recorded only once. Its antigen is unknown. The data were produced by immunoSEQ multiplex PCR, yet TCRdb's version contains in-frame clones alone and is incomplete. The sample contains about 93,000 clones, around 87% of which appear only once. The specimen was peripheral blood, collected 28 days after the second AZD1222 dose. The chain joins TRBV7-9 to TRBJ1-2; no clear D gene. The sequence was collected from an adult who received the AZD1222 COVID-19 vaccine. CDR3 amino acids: CASSLAQTPNYGYTF. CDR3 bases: TGTGCCAGCAGCTTAGCACAGACCCCTAACTATGGCTACACCTTC.